The 22 T cell receptor beta chains below all came from one sample that was sequenced in a study of monozygotic twins with inflammatory bowel disease. From its re-call of the 5' RACE reads, TCRdb lists each CDR3 protein once, without DNA. The table gives over 150,000 distinct CDR3 sequences; the top ten clones make up 2.4% of it. The sequenced material came from blood. These receptors all come from a human donor with ulcerative colitis or Crohn's disease, or a healthy co-twin of an affected twin (not recorded which).

This rearrangement joins TRBV19 to TRBJ1-2. The CDR3 extends over 13 amino acids. Looked up from germline, CDR1 is LNHDA and CDR2 is SQIVND (reference sequence). The CDR3: CASLLRDSSSYTF.

The chain combines TRBV7-2 with TRBJ2-3; TCRdb gives TRBD1 as the D gene, but with no DNA this cannot be confirmed. CDR1 is SGHTA, CDR2 FQGNSA, per germline. There are 13 residues in the CDR3. CDR3 residues: CASSPGQLDTQYF.

This rearrangement joins TRBV7-2 to TRBJ2-5; TCRdb's D gene call, TRBD2, goes unchecked for lack of DNA. This CDR3 spans 16 amino acids. Looked up from germline, CDR1 is SGHTA and CDR2 is FQGNSA. The CDR3 region is CASSPRSSGDGETQYF. The full variable domain, completed using reference TRBV7-2 and TRBJ2-5, is GAGVSQSPSNKVTEKGKDVELRCDPISGHTALYWYRQSLGQGLEFLIYFQGNSAPDKSGLPSDRFSAERTGGSVSTLTIQRTQQEDSAVYLCASSPRSSGDGETQYFGPGTRLLVL.

The chain employs TRBV5-1 and TRBJ2-7. The CDR3 loop spans 14 amino acids. CDR1 is SGHRS, CDR2 YFSETQ, per germline. The CDR3 sequence: CASSLGQVTYEQNF.

The genes are TRBV27 and TRBJ1-2. The CDR3 has 14 amino acids. Per germline, CDR1 MNHEY and CDR2 SMNVEV (reference sequence). CDR3 sequence reads: CASSPLGTAYRYTF.

This rearrangement joins TRBV7-2 to TRBJ1-1; no DNA is available, so the TRBD1 call from TCRdb remains unchecked. The CDR3 has 14 amino acids. Germline values: CDR1 SGHTA, CDR2 FQGNSA. The CDR3 sequence: CASSLSGRNTEAFF.

CDR3 sequence reads: CASSTRTSGTSSAEQFF. The chain uses TRBV5-1 and TRBJ2-1; lacking DNA, the TRBD2 call made by TCRdb goes unchecked. Looked up from germline, CDR1 is SGHRS and CDR2 is YFSETQ. The CDR3 is made up of 17 amino acids.

The gene calls are TRBV4-1 and TRBJ2-4; TCRdb's assignment of TRBD2 cannot be checked, as there is no DNA. Germline V gene data show CDR1 as MGHRA and CDR2 as YSYEKL. The CDR3 runs to 16 residues. The CDR3 region is CASSPRLAGGTYIQYF.

The chain is built from TRBV2 and TRBJ1-1; TCRdb lists TRBD1, though no DNA is available to test this call. Germline V gene sequence: CDR1 SNHLY, CDR2 FYNNEI. This CDR3 region has 14 residues. The CDR3 sequence is CASSGRQGNTEAFF.

The rearrangement uses TRBV13 and TRBJ1-4; lacking DNA, the TRBD1 call made by TCRdb goes unchecked. The germline gives CDR1 PRHDT, CDR2 FYEKMQ (reference sequence). The CDR3 is 18 residues long. This chain's CDR3 is CASSTRPGTGVTNEKLFF.

CDR3 protein: CASSTRDRGNEQYF. This chain uses TRBV7-9 with TRBJ2-7; TCRdb indicates TRBD1, and absent DNA this call remains unverified. The CDR3 loop spans 14 amino acids. From germline, CDR1 is SEHNR and CDR2 FQNEAQ (reference sequence).

V and J are TRBV11-2 and TRBJ2-1; TCRdb selects TRBD2, and the lack of DNA leaves this call unchecked. Germline CDR1 reads SGHAT; CDR2 reads FQNNGV. The CDR3 runs 15 residues. The CDR3 loop is CASSLGTRWGNEQFF.

The chain couples TRBV7-3 to TRBJ2-7; TCRdb lists TRBD1, though no DNA is available to test this call. Germline V gene sequence: CDR1 SGHTA, CDR2 FQGTGA. The CDR3 is made up of 13 amino acids. The CDR3: CASSLGRDYEQYF.

V usage is TRBV24-1 and J usage is TRBJ2-5; TCRdb designates TRBD1, a call that cannot be tested without DNA. The CDR3 runs 16 residues. Germline loops: CDR1 KGHDR, CDR2 SFDVKD. CDR3 sequence reads: CATSDFGTGIQETQYF.

V and J are TRBV20-1 and TRBJ2-7; there is no DNA to check the TCRdb D call of TRBD1. CDR1 is DFQATT, CDR2 SNEGSKA, per germline (reference sequence). This CDR3 spans 12 amino acids. The CDR3 reads CSAGTGGGEQYF.

The J gene is TRBJ1-1, the V gene TRBV3-1; the TCRdb call, TRBD1, lacks DNA for checking. CDR1 LGHDT and CDR2 YNNKEL come from the germline V gene (reference sequence). The CDR3 runs 15 residues. CDR3 sequence: CASSQDTGKNTEAFF.

The chain couples TRBV5-1 to TRBJ2-3; the D gene TCRdb calls, TRBD2, cannot be checked with no DNA. The CDR3 has 16 residues. Germline assignment: CDR1 SGHRS and CDR2 YFSETQ. CDR3 loop: CASSQLAGARTDTQYF.

The chain employs TRBV11-3 and TRBJ2-7; TCRdb's D call of TRBD2 is untestable without DNA. The CDR3 is made up of 14 amino acids. CDR1 SGHNT and CDR2 YENEEA come from the germline V gene. This CDR3 is CASSQRLRSYEQYF.

The chain has TRBV4-3 and TRBJ2-1. Germline V gives CDR1 LGHNA, CDR2 YSLEER. The CDR3 loop spans 14 amino acids. The CDR3 here is CASSQDISYNEQFF.

The CDR3 spells CAISESEGLEQFF. The rearrangement uses TRBV10-3 and TRBJ2-1; TCRdb gives TRBD2 as the D gene, but with no DNA this cannot be confirmed. Germline lookup yields CDR1 ENHRY and CDR2 SYGVKD. This CDR3 contains 13 residues.

V gene TRBV19 combines with J gene TRBJ1-1; TCRdb reports TRBD1, a call that lacks DNA to check it against. The CDR3 contains 15 residues. The germline V gene has CDR1 LNHDA and CDR2 SQIVND (reference sequence). The CDR3: CASSNRGEENTEAFF.

The chain is built from TRBV12-3 or TRBV12-4 and TRBJ2-7; TCRdb indicates TRBD2, and absent DNA this call remains unverified. This CDR3 region has 14 residues. CDR3 amino acids: CASSPARDWFEQYF.